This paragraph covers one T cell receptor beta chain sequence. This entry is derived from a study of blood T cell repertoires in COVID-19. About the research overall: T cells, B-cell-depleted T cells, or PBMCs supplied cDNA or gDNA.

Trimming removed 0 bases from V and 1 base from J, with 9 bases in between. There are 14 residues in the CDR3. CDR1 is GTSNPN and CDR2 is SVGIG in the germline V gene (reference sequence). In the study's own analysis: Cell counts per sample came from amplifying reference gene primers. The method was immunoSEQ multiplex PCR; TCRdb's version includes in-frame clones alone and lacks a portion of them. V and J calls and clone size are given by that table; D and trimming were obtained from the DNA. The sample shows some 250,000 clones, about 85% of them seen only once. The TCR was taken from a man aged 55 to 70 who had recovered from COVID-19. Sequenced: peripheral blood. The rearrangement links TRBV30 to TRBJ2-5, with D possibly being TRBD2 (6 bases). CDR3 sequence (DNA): TGTGCCTGGAGTGTAGGAGGGACCCAAGAGACCCAGTACTTC. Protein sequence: CAWSVGGTQETQYF.